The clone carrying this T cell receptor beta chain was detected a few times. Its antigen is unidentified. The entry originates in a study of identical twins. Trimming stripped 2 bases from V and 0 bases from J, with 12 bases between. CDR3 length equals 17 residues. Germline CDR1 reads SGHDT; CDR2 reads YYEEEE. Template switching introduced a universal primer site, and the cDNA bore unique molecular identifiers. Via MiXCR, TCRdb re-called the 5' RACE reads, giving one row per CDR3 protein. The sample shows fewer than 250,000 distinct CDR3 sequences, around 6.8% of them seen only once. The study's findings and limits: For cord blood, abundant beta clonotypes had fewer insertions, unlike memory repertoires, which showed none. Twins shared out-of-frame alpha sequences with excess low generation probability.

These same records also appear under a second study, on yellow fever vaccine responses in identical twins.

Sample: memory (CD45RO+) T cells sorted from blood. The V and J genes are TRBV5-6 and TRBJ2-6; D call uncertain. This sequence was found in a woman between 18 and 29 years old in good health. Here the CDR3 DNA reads TGTGCCAGCAGCTTTTCAACGAGCGCCTCTGGGGCCAACGTCCTGACTTTC. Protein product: CASSFSTSASGANVLTF. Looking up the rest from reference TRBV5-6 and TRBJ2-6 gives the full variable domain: DAGVTQSPTHLIKTRGQQVTLRCSPKSGHDTVSWYQQALGQGPQFIFQYYEEEERQRGNFPDRFSGHQFPNYSSELNVNALLLGDSALYLCASSFSTSASGANVLTFGAGSRLTVL.